What follows is one T cell receptor (beta chain) and its context. Its antigen has not been determined. No quality values exist for individual bases; no much larger clone is one base distant. The collaborating institutions used their own protocols to collect whole blood in K2EDTA tubes. For TCRbeta analysis, collaborator samples were shipped as frozen whole blood, as isolated PBMCs, or as DNA extracted from either sample type. TCRbeta CDR3 regions were amplified from genomic DNA using the immunoSEQ Assay, a bias-controlled multiplex PCR. Regarding the original processing steps: The number of nucleated cells in each sample was estimated from the amplification of reference gene primers within the assay. To quantify the absolute abundance of each unique TCRbeta CDR3 rearrangement, sequence reads were collapsed and filtered. For each sample, productive Simpson clonality was calculated by taking the square root of Simpson's diversity index across productive rearrangements. This is the immuneACCESS table as TCRdb keeps it, with only in-frame sequences that have V and J called. A part of the clones is gone; compared with another copy, unresolved V genes explain less than half, and the rest is unexplained. V and J calls plus clone size are reproduced from that table; the DNA served to infer D and trimming. For this sample the table gives about 29,000 clones, of which 80% to 90% were detected only once. About 3.4% of the sample is in the top ten clones.

These data belong to a study of blood T cell repertoires in COVID-19 (TCRdb year 2020). Background for the entire study: Samples covering the acute and convalescent phases of COVID-19 were provided by collaborators in the United States, Italy and Spain. The material from the prospective study consisted of cDNA or gDNA derived from T cells, B-cell-depleted T cells, or PBMCs. Subjects who had been exposed to COVID-19, were actively infected with it, or had recovered from it provided the deeply sampled blood TCRbeta repertoires that made up the dataset. The repertoires were made available in a free public database intended to serve as a resource for research on the immune response to SARS-CoV-2. Samples came from the ongoing ImmuneRACE study (first 160 participants) plus 1,254 subjects from 6 global collaborators. The sample metadata nearly always contained a de-identified subject ID, COVID-19 status, age in years and sex. Where available, HLA class I and class II types were taken from metadata supplied by the sample provider and were not determined by assay-based typing. Results the study describes overall, beyond this receptor: How much clinical and demographic metadata was included differed by source and by participant, and the metadata was provided uncurated.

Based on the germline V gene, the CDR1 and CDR2 sequences are SGHRS and YFSETQ. The V and J ends are trimmed by 4 bases and 3 bases, leaving 17 bases between them. The CDR3, from cysteine to phenylalanine, totals 16 residues. Only the CDR3 part of the read is kept: 48 bases, read in frame from the first base. The chain is assembled from TRBV5-1 and TRBJ2-4; the best D guess is TRBD1, with 5 bases matching. The TCR originated in a human donor in a cohort sampled during active COVID-19. What was sequenced was peripheral blood. In nucleotides, the sequence is TGCGCCAGCAGCCCCCCGTTAGGGGCCGACAAAAACATTCAGTACTTC. Its amino acids are CASSPPLGADKNIQYF.